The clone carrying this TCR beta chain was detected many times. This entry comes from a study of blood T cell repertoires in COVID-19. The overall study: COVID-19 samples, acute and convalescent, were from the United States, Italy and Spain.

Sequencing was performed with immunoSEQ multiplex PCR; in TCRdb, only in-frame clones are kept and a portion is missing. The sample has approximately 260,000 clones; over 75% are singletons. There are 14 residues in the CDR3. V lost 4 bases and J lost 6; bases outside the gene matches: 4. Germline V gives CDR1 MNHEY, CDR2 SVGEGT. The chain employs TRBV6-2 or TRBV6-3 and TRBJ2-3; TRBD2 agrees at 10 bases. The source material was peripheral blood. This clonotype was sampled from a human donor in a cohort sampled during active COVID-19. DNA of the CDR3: TGTGCCAGCAGTTCCGGACTAGCGGTGGATACGCAGTATTTT. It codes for CASSSGLAVDTQYF.